The 4 T cell receptor beta chains given below trace back to one sample, sequenced in a study of CD8+ T cells in alopecia areata. Sequencing used cDNA as its template, made by extracting RNA and reverse transcribing it. The table came from immunoSEQ multiplex PCR; TCRdb's copy has only in-frame clones and leaves some out. This table holds about 200,000 clones, about 60% found once. This material consisted of CD4+ T cells sorted from blood, taken at week 0. The source of these receptors is a human donor with alopecia areata.

The rearrangement links TRBV27 to TRBJ2-7; no reliable D call. The CDR3 is 13 residues long. Germline V lookup: CDR1 MNHEY, CDR2 SMNVEV (reference sequence). Trimming shortened V by 3 bases and J by 1 base, and 7 bases separated the two germline ends. CDR3 residues: CASSLGRSYEQYF. The CDR3 DNA sequence: TGTGCCAGCAGTTTGGGTCGGTCCTACGAGCAGTACTTC.

The chain uses TRBV5-4 and TRBJ2-6, with TRBD1 as a possible D gene (6 bases). There are 15 residues in the CDR3. The germline gives CDR1 SGHNT, CDR2 YYREEE (reference sequence). Trimming removed 4 bases from V and 4 bases from J, with 12 bases in between. CDR3 amino acids: CASSPQGSGANVLTF. The DNA for the CDR3 is TGTGCCAGCAGCCCCCAGGGGTCCGGGGCCAACGTCCTGACTTTC. Full variable domain (rest looked up from reference TRBV5-4 and TRBJ2-6): ETGVTQSPTHLIKTRGQQVTLRCSSQSGHNTVSWYQQALGQGPQFIFQYYREEENGRGNFPPRFSGLQFPNYSSELNVNALELDDSALYLCASSPQGSGANVLTFGAGSRLTVL.

The V and J genes are TRBV29-1 and TRBJ2-7; D remains ambiguous. The CDR3 length is 12 residues. Germline-derived CDR1 and CDR2 are SQVTM and ANQGSEA. With 5 bases removed from V and 0 bases from J, the gap between germline ends came to 8 bases. The CDR3 spells CSVMVGSYEQYF. The CDR3 DNA follows: TGCAGCGTTATGGTGGGCTCCTACGAGCAGTACTTC.

V is TRBV7-9 and J is TRBJ2-3; tentatively, D is TRBD1 (6 bases). Trimming pared 5 bases from V and 9 bases from J, leaving 18 bases between. Germline CDR1 is SEHNR and CDR2 is FQNEAQ (reference sequence). The CDR3 runs 14 residues. CDR3 in amino acids: CASSPGQTSETQYF. CDR3 in DNA: TGTGCCAGCAGCCCAGGACAGACATCTGAGACGCAGTATTTT.